The source of this TCR beta chain is a study of shared clonotypes between healthy human individuals. Study observations and caveats: Sorted-subset sequencing, rarefaction showed, was incomplete despite large depth.

The V and J ends lost 6 bases and 2 bases, in that order; junction bases with no gene match: 4. The V gene's germline CDR1 is WSHSY and CDR2 SAAADI. The CDR3 runs to 15 residues. CD45RO-negative, CCR7-selected cells formed the naive CD8 fraction, which excluded terminally differentiated effector memory CD45RA+ cells. Libraries were prepared by immunoSEQ multiplex PCR; TCRdb keeps only in-frame clonotypes and omits some of them. Of about 2.1 million clones in the sample, about 93% were seen once. On this clone itself: The antigen is not known.

The receptor was derived from a man aged 18 to 29 in good health. Some clones in this sample may be carry-over from other donors' samples. This rearrangement joins TRBV10-2 to TRBJ2-1; TRBD2 agrees at 10 bases. Material: naive CD8+ T cells from PBMCs. The CDR3 region is CASRVLAGPYNEQFF. DNA for the CDR3: TGCGCCAGCAGGGTACTAGCGGGACCCTACAATGAGCAGTTCTTC.